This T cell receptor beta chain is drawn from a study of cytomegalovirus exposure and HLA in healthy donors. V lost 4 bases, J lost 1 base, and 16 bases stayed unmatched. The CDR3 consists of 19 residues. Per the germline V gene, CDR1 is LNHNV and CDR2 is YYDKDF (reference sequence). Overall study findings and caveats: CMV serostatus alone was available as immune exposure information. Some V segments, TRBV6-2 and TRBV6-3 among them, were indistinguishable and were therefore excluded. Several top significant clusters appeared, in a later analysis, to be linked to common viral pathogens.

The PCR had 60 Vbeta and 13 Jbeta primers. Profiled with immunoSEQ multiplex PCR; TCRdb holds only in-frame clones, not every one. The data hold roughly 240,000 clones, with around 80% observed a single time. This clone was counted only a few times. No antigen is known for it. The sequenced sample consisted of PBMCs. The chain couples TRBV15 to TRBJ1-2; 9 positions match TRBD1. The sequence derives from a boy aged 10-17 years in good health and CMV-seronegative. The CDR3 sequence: CATSTRPGQGGGYNYGYTF. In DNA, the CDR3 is TGTGCCACCAGCACCCGCCCGGGACAGGGCGGTGGATATAACTATGGCTACACCTTC.